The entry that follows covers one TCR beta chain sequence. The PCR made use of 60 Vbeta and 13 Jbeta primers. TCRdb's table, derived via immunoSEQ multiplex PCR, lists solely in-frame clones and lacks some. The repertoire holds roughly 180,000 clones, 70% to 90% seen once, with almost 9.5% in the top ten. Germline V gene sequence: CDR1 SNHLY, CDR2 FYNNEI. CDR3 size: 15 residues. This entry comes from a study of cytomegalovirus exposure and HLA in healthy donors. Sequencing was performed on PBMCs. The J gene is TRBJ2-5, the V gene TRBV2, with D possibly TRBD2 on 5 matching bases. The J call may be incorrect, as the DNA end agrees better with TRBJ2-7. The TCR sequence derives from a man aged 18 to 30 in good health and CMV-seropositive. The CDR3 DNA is TGTGCCAGCAGTGAAGGGAGCGGACCGAACTACGAGCAGTACTTC. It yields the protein CASSEGSGPNYEQYF.